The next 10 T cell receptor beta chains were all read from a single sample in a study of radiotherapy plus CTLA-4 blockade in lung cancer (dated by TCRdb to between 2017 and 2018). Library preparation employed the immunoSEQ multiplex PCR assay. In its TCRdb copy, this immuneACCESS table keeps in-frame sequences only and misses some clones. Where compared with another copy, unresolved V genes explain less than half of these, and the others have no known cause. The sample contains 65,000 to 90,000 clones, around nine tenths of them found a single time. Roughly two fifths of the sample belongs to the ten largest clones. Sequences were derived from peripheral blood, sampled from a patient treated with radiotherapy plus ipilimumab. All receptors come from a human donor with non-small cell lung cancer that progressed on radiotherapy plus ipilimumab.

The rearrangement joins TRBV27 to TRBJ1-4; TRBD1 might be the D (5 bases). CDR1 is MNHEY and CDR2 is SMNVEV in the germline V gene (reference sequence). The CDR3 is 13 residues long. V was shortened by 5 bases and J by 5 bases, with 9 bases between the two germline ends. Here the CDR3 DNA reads TGTGCCAGCAGTCCTCGGGGGAATGAAAAACTGTTTTTT. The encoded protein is CASSPRGNEKLFF.

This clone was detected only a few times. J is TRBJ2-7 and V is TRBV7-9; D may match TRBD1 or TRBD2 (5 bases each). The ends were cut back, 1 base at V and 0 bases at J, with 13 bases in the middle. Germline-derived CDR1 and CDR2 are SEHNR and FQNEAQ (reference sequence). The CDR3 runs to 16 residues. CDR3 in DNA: TGTGCCAGCAGCTTAGTATCCCGGGACCACTCCTACGAGCAGTACTTC. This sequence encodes CASSLVSRDHSYEQYF.

The CDR3: CASSSPDRTTYEQYF. As DNA, the CDR3 is TGTGCCAGCAGTTCCCCGGACAGGACAACCTACGAGCAGTACTTC. The chain employs TRBV27 and TRBJ2-7, with 7 bases matching TRBD1. Germline V gives CDR1 MNHEY, CDR2 SMNVEV (reference sequence). This CDR3 contains 15 residues. The V gene end was trimmed by 4 bases and the J gene end by 2 bases; junction bases not matched to a gene: 8.

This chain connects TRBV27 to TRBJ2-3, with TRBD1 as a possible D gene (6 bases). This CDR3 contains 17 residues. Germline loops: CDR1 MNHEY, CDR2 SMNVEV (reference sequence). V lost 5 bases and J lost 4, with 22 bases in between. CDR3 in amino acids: CASSPLDRISGADTQYF. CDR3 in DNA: TGTGCCAGCAGTCCCCTGGACAGAATAAGTGGTGCAGATACGCAGTATTTT.

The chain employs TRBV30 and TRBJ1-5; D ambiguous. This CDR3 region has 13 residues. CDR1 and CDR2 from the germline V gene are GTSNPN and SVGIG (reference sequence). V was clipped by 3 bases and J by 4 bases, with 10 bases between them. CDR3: CAWSGRKNQPQHF. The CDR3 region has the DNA TGTGCCTGGAGCGGCAGGAAAAATCAGCCCCAGCATTTT.

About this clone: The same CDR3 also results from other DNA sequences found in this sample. The CDR3, as DNA: TGTGCCAGCAGCGTAACCGGGGCAACTAATGAAAAACTGTTTTTT. It is translated as CASSVTGATNEKLFF. The chain carries TRBV9 and TRBJ1-4; D is undetermined. Trimming stripped 1 base from V and 0 bases from J, with 7 bases between. CDR1 is SGDLS and CDR2 is YYNGEE in the germline V gene. This CDR3 comprises 15 residues.

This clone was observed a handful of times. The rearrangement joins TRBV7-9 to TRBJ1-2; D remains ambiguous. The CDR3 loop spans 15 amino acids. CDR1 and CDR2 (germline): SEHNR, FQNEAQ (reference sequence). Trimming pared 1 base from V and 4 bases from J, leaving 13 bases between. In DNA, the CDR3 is TGTGCCAGCAGCTTAGAAGAGGCGCGGGTCTATGGCTACACCTTC. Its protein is CASSLEEARVYGYTF. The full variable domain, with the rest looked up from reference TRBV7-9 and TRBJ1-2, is DTGVSQNPRHKITKRGQNVTFRCDPISEHNRLYWYRQTLGQGPEFLTYFQNEAQLEKSRLLSDRFSAERPKGSFSTLEIQRTEQGDSAMYLCASSLEEARVYGYTFGSGTRLTVV.

CDR3 DNA: TGTGCCAGCAGTTACGGGACTAGCTCTAGTAATGAGCAGTTCTTC. Its translation: CASSYGTSSSNEQFF. The chain has TRBV6-5 and TRBJ2-1; 9 bases align to TRBD2. The CDR3 is 15 residues long. With 2 bases clipped from V and 7 bases from J, the junction kept 6 bases outside the gene matches. Germline V gene sequence: CDR1 MNHEY, CDR2 SVGAGI.

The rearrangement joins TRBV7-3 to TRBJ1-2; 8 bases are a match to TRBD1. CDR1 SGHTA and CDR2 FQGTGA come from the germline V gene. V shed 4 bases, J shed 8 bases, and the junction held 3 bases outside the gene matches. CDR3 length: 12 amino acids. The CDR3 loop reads CASSSQGEGYTF. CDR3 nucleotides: TGTGCCAGCAGCTCACAGGGGGAGGGCTACACCTTC.

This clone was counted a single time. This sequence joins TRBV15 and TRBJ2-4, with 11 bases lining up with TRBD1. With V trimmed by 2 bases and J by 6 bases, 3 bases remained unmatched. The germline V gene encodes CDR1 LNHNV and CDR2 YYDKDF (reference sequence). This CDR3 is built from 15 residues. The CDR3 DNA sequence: TGTGCCACCAGCAGATACGGGACAGGGGGAAACATTCAGTACTTC. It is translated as CATSRYGTGGNIQYF.